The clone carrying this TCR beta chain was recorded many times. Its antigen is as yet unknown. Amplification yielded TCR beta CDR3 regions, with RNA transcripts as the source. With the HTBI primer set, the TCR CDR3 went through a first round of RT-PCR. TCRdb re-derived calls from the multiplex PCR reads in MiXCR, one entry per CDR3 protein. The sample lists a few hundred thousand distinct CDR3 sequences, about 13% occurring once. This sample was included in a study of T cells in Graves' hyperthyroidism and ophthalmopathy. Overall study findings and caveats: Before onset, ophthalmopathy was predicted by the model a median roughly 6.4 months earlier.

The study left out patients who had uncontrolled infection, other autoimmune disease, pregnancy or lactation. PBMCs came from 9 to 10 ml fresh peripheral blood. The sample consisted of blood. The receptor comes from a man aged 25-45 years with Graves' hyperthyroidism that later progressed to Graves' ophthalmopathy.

In DNA form, the CDR3 reads TGTGCCAGCAGCCCGCGGGCCTTTGATTCACCCCTCCACTTT. Encoded protein: CASSPRAFDSPLHF. This chain links TRBV7-8 with TRBJ1-6; D unclear. V dropped 5 bases and J dropped 8 bases, with 13 bases sitting between them. Per germline, CDR1 SGHVS and CDR2 FQNEAQ. The CDR3 extends over 14 amino acids.